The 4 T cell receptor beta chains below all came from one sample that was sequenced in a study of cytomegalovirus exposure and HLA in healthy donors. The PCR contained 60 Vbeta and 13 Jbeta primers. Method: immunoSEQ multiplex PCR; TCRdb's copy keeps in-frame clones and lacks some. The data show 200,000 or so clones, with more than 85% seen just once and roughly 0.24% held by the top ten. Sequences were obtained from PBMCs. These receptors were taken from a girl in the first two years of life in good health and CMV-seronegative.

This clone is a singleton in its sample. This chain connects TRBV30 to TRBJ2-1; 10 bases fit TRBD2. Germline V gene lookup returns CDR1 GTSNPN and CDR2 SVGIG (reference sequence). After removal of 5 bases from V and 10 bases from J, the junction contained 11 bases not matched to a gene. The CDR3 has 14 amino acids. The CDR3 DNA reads TGTGCCTGGGGGACTAGCGAGGTCCCTAGGGAGCAGTTCTTC. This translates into CAWGTSEVPREQFF.

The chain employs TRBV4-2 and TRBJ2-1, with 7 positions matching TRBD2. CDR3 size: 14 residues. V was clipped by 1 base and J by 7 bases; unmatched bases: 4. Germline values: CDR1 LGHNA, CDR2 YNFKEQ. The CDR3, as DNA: TGTGCCAGCAGCCAAGGACTAGCCCGTAATGAGCAGTTCTTC. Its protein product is CASSQGLARNEQFF.

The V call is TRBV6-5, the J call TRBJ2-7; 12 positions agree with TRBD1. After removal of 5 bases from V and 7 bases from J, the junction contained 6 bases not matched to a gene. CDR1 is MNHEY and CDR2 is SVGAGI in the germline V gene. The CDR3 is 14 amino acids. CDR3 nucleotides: TGTGCCAGCAGTACGGGACAGGGGGCGCGAGAGCAGTACTTC. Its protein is CASSTGQGAREQYF.

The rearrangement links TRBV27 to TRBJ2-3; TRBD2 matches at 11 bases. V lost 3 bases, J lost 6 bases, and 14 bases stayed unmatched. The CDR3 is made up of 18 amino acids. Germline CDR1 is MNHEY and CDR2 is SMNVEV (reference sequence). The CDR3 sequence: CASSFPGTSGTLDDTQYF. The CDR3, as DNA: TGTGCCAGCAGTTTCCCCGGGACTAGCGGAACCCTCGATGATACGCAGTATTTT.